This is a list of T cell receptor beta chains from one sample in a study of T-cell reconstitution after alpha-beta-depleted transplantation in children. In TCRdb, the PCR reads were re-called with MiXCR into one record per CDR3 protein. The table shows around 370,000 distinct CDR3 sequences, with approximately 10% occurring only once. Sequenced material: PBMCs from the stem cell graft donor, taken from the stem cell graft. The receptor source for this set is a human donor who donated a stem cell graft to a child with acute lymphoblastic leukemia. Each CDR3 is given with its conserved first and last residue. A D gene is named only where the DNA matches it firmly. Rows may omit the clone size; those that give it use once, few, many or a size class.

j_gene,d_gene,v_gene,abundance,CDR3nt,CDR3aa
TRBJ2-7,NA,TRBV7-6,few,TGTGCCAGCAGCTCACCCGGGATATCTCCCTACGAGCAGTACTTC,CASSSPGISPYEQYF
TRBJ2-1,NA,TRBV20-1,many,TGCAGTGCGAGGAGTAGCGGTAATGAGCAGTTCTTC,CSARSSGNEQFF
TRBJ1-1,NA,TRBV19,few,TGTGCCAGTAGTATGACGTCACTGGGGAACACTGAAGCTTTCTTT,CASSMTSLGNTEAFF
TRBJ1-5,NA,TRBV27,many,TGTGCCAGCCGCGAACACGACGGGGATCAGCCCCAGCATTTT,CASREHDGDQPQHF
TRBJ2-5,TRBD2,TRBV24-1,few,TGTGCCACCAGTGAACGGACTAGCGGGAGAGCCCAGTACTTC,CATSERTSGRAQYF
TRBJ1-3,NA,TRBV7-2,NA,TGTGCCAGCAGCCCTGTAGGCTCTGGAAACACCATATATTTT,CASSPVGSGNTIYF
TRBJ2-7,NA,TRBV7-8,many,TGTGCCAGCAGCTTATCCGGACTTATCCGGCAGGAGCAGTACTTC,CASSLSGLIRQEQYF
TRBJ2-1,TRBD2,TRBV19,few,TGTGCCAGTCAGGCGCGGGGGAGCTCCTACAATGAGCAGTTCTTC,CASQARGSSYNEQFF
TRBJ1-6,TRBD1,TRBV5-1,NA,TGCGCCAGCAGCTTGACTTCACAGGGGGCCAGCTCACCCCTCCACTTT,CASSLTSQGASSPLHF
TRBJ2-5,NA,TRBV5-1,many,TGCGCCAGCAGCTCGACAGCCCAAGAGACCCAGTACTTC,CASSSTAQETQYF
TRBJ1-4,TRBD1,TRBV30,many,TGTGCCTGGAGACAGGGGGCAATGGCTAATGAAAAACTGTTTTTT,CAWRQGAMANEKLFF
TRBJ2-1,TRBD2,TRBV27,few,TGTGCCAGCAGTTTATGGGGGGGGTCCTACAATGAGCAGTTCTTC,CASSLWGGSYNEQFF
TRBJ1-5,NA,TRBV20-1,few,TGCAGTGCCTCGGGACAATGGATGGAGCCCCAGCATTTT,CSASGQWMEPQHF
TRBJ1-1,NA,TRBV14,NA,TGTGCCAGCAGCCAAGATTGGGGGAACACTGAAGCTTTCTTT,CASSQDWGNTEAFF
TRBJ2-3,NA,TRBV10-3,NA,TGTGCCATCAGTGTCCGGGCCTCCTCGGAGGCAGATACGCAGTATTTT,CAISVRASSEADTQYF
TRBJ2-7,TRBD1,TRBV7-3,few,TGTGCCAGCAGCCCCGGGGTTGGACAGGGGGCGGACGAGCAGTACTTC,CASSPGVGQGADEQYF
TRBJ1-2,NA,TRBV6-1,many,TGTGCCAGCAGTGTCGAGGTGGGGGGCTACACCTTC,CASSVEVGGYTF
TRBJ2-5,NA,TRBV10-3,NA,TGTGCCATCAGTGAGGGAACGGTGGGGGAGACCCAGTACTTC,CAISEGTVGETQYF
TRBJ2-7,NA,TRBV4-1,many,TGCGCCAGCGCGGCGGGCGGGTCCCCCTCCTACGAGCAGTACTTC,CASAAGGSPSYEQYF
TRBJ1-2,TRBD1,TRBV9,few,TGTGCCAGCAGCCCAGGGGGGGGAGTCCTATATGGCTACACCTTC,CASSPGGGVLYGYTF
TRBJ1-4,NA,TRBV4-3,few,TGCGCCAGCAGCGACGTAGCAGGGCTGAACCCAACTAATGAAAAACTGTTTTTT,CASSDVAGLNPTNEKLFF
TRBJ1-2,NA,TRBV7-2,few,TGTGCCAGCAGCTTAGTTTCCGGACACTATGGCTACACCTTC,CASSLVSGHYGYTF
TRBJ2-2,NA,TRBV7-9,few,TGTGCCAGCAGCTTTTCGGGTTTAACGAACACCGGGGAGCTGTTTTTT,CASSFSGLTNTGELFF
TRBJ2-5,NA,TRBV4-3,few,TGCGGGCTGGCGGGTATAGTGAGAAAAGAGACCCAGTACTTC,CGLAGIVRKETQYF
TRBJ1-6,NA,TRBV6-5,few,TGTGCCAGCAGTCCCTTGGGCGGCGCCCTCCACTTT,CASSPLGGALHF
TRBJ2-6,NA,TRBV7-2,NA,TGTGCCAGCAGCGCCCGCTCTGGGGCCAACGTCCTGACTTTC,CASSARSGANVLTF
TRBJ1-2,NA,TRBV27,NA,TGTGCCAGCAGTAGACACAGGGCACGTGAAGGCTACACCTTC,CASSRHRAREGYTF
TRBJ2-1,NA,TRBV12-5,many,TGTGCTAGTGGTTTGTGGGACAATGAGCAGTTCTTC,CASGLWDNEQFF
TRBJ1-2,NA,TRBV20-1,NA,TGCAGTGCTAGGCCCTTAGTCGACCTGAGCGGCTATGGCTACACCTTC,CSARPLVDLSGYGYTF
TRBJ2-7,NA,TRBV9,few,TGTGCCAGCAGCGATCAGACCGGACCGGGGGAGCAGTACTTC,CASSDQTGPGEQYF
TRBJ2-7,NA,TRBV5-6,NA,TGTGCCAGCAGCTACCGGGACACCTTACCCTACGAGCAGTACTTC,CASSYRDTLPYEQYF
TRBJ1-1,TRBD1,TRBV6-1,few,TGTGCCAGCAGTCGACAGGGGTACGTGACTGAAGCTTTCTTT,CASSRQGYVTEAFF
TRBJ2-2,TRBD1,TRBV5-1,many,TGCGCCAGCTTTACAGGGGTAACGAACACCGGGGAGCTGTTTTTT,CASFTGVTNTGELFF
TRBJ2-1,NA,TRBV20-1,few,TGCAGTGCTAGAGAGAGGGTGAATGAGCAGTTCTTC,CSARERVNEQFF
TRBJ1-3,NA,TRBV7-7,NA,TGTGCCAGCAGCTTATATGGAGGGGCCGAAGGAAACACCATATATTTT,CASSLYGGAEGNTIYF
TRBJ2-7,NA,TRBV4-1,few,TGCGCCAGCAGCCAAGAGGAGACGGGAGCATCCTACGAGCAGTACTTC,CASSQEETGASYEQYF
TRBJ1-2,NA,TRBV5-1,NA,TGCGCCAGCAGCTTTAGGGCCAGCCGGGGAGACTATGGCTACACCTTC,CASSFRASRGDYGYTF
TRBJ2-1,NA,TRBV25-1,few,TGTGCCAGCAGTTCAATCAACAATGAGCAGTTCTTC,CASSSINNEQFF
TRBJ2-1,NA,TRBV20-1,NA,TGCAGTGCTAGAGGTATACCCCTCAAACATAGCACCGTCAATGAGCAGTTCTTC,CSARGIPLKHSTVNEQFF
TRBJ2-7,TRBD2,TRBV11-2,few,TGTGCCAGCAGCTTAGTAGGGGCTGGGATAGCGGGAGCCTACGAGCAGTACTTC,CASSLVGAGIAGAYEQYF
TRBJ1-6,NA,TRBV11-2,few,TGTGCCAGCAGCTTAGATCGGGGGGGGGCCGGCTCCTATAATTCACCCCTCCACTTT,CASSLDRGGAGSYNSPLHF
TRBJ2-7,TRBD1,TRBV7-2,NA,TGTGCCAGCAGCAAGGGACAGGGGGACTACGAGCAGTACTTC,CASSKGQGDYEQYF
TRBJ2-1,NA,TRBV29-1,few,TGCAGCGTTGCCGCAGGGGCTACCTACAATGAGCAGTTCTTC,CSVAAGATYNEQFF
TRBJ1-2,NA,TRBV29-1,NA,TGCAGCGTGACCGGGACAACCTATGGCTACACCTTC,CSVTGTTYGYTF
TRBJ2-3,NA,TRBV18,NA,TGTGCCAGCTCACCAAATGGGTTCGTTGGGACAGATACGCAGTATTTT,CASSPNGFVGTDTQYF
TRBJ1-2,TRBD1,TRBV20-1,many,TGCAGTGCTAGTGGACAGGGAAGCCCTAGTGGCTACACCTTC,CSASGQGSPSGYTF
TRBJ2-1,TRBD2,TRBV4-3,NA,TGCGCCAGCAGCCAAGGAACTAGCGGGAGGGACTACAATGAGCAGTTCTTC,CASSQGTSGRDYNEQFF
TRBJ1-1,NA,TRBV5-1,many,TGCGCCAGCAGCTTGGGTGTCAGAAACACTGAAGCTTTCTTT,CASSLGVRNTEAFF
TRBJ2-1,TRBD2,TRBV29-1,NA,TGCACCATCCGGGAGGCCTACAATGAGCAGTTCTTC,CTIREAYNEQFF
TRBJ1-5,NA,TRBV4-2,NA,TGTGCCAGCAGCCATGACGGGGGGCAAGGTCAGCCCCAGCATTTT,CASSHDGGQGQPQHF
TRBJ1-4,NA,TRBV5-4,NA,TGTGCCAGCAGCCGACACCCCTCCGGGGAAAAACTGTTTTTC,CASSRHPSGEKLFF
TRBJ1-2,TRBD1,TRBV19,NA,TGTGCCAGTAGTAGCCCGGACAGGGTCGGAGATAACTATGGCTACACCTTC,CASSSPDRVGDNYGYTF
TRBJ1-3,NA,TRBV12-3/TRBV12-4,many,TGTGCCAGCAGTCTAGCCAACTCTGGAAACACCATATATTTT,CASSLANSGNTIYF
TRBJ1-1,NA,TRBV3-1,many,TGTGCCAGCAGCCACAGACAGAACACTGAAGCTTTCTTT,CASSHRQNTEAFF
TRBJ2-1,TRBD2,TRBV15,few,TGTGCCACCAGCAATAGCGGGAAACTACCCTACAATGAGCAGTTCTTC,CATSNSGKLPYNEQFF